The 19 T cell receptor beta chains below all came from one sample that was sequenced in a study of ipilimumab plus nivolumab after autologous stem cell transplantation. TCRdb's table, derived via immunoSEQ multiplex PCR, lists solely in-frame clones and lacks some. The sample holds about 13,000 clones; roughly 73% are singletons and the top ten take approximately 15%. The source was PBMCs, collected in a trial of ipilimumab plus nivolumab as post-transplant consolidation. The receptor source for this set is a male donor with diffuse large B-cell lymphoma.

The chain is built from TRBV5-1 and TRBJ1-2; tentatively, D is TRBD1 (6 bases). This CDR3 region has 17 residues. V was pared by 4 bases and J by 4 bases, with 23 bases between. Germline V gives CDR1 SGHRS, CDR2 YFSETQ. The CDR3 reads CASSPTRQGHQTYGYTF. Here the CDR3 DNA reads TGCGCCAGCAGCCCGACCCGGCAGGGACACCAGACCTATGGCTACACCTTC.

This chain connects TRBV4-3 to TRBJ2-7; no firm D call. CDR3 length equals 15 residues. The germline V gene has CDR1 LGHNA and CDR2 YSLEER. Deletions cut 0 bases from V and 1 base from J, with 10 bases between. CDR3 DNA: TGCGCCAGCAGCCAAGAGAGGTCGCAGTCCTACGAGCAGTACTTC. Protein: CASSQERSQSYEQYF.

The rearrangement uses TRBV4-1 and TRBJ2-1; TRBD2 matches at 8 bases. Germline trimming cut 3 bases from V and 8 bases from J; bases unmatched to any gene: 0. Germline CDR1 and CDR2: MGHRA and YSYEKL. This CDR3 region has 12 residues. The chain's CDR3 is CASSQTSDEQFF. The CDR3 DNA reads TGCGCCAGCAGCCAGACTAGCGATGAGCAGTTCTTC.

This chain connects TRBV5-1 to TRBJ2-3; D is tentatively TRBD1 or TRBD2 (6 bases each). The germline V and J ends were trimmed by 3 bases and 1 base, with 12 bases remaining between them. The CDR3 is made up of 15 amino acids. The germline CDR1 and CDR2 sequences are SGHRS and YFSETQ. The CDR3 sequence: CASSWGASRTDTQYF. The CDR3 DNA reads TGCGCCAGCAGCTGGGGGGCTAGCCGCACAGATACGCAGTATTTT.

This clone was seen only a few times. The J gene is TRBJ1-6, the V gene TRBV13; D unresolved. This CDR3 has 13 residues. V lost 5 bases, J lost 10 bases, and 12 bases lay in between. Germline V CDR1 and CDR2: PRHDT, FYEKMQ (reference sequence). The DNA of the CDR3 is TGTGCCAGCAGCCGGGTTGCAGGCTCACCCCTCCACTTT. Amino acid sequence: CASSRVAGSPLHF.

The CDR3 DNA follows: TGTGCCAGCAGCCCGGGAGGACGGCTGGGCACAGATACGCAGTATTTT. Translated, it gives CASSPGGRLGTDTQYF. The chain carries TRBV7-9 and TRBJ2-3; 7 bases fit TRBD2. This CDR3 is 16 amino acids long. With V trimmed by 5 bases and J by 1 base, 9 bases remained unmatched. The germline V gene encodes CDR1 SEHNR and CDR2 FQNEAQ (reference sequence).

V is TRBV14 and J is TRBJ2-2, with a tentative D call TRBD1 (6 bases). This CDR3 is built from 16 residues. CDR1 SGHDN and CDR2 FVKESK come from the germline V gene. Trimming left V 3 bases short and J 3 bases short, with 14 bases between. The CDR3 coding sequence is TGTGCCAGCAGCCACATACAGGGTTACGACACCGGGGAGCTGTTTTTT. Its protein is CASSHIQGYDTGELFF.

The CDR3 DNA sequence: TGTGCCAGCAGCCAGACCGGGGGGAGTGAGCAGTTCTTC. Its translation is CASSQTGGSEQFF. V gene TRBV7-3 combines with J gene TRBJ2-1; 7 bases fit TRBD2. Unmatched junction bases numbered 7, after V lost 5 bases and J lost 9 bases. The CDR3 runs 13 residues. Germline CDR1 is SGHTA and CDR2 is FQGTGA. The full variable domain, its missing parts supplied by reference TRBV7-3 and TRBJ2-1, is GAGVSQTPSNKVTEKGKYVELRCDPISGHTALYWYRQSLGQGPEFLIYFQGTGAADDSGLPNDRFFAVRPEGSVSTLKIQRTERGDSAVYLCASSQTGGSEQFFGPGTRLTVL.

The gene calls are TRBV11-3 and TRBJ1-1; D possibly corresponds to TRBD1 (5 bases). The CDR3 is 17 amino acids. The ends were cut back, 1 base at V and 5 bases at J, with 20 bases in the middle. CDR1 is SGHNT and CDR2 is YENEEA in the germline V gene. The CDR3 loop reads CASSLGPRLGVRTEAFF. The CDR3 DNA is TGTGCCAGCAGCTTAGGACCCCGTCTGGGGGTCAGAACTGAAGCTTTCTTT.

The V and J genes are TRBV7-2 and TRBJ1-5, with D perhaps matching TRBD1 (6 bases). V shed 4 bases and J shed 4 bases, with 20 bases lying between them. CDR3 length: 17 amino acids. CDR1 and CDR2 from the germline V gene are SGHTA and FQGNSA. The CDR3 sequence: CASSSVSQGRRNQPQHF. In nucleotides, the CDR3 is TGTGCCAGCAGCTCAGTAAGCCAGGGGAGGAGAAATCAGCCCCAGCATTTT.

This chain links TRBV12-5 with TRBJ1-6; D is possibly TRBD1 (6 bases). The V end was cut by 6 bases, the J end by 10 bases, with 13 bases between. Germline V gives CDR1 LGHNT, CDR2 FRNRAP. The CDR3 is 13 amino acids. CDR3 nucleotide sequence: TGTGCTAGTGGCCCCGGGACATTCTCACCCCTCCACTTT. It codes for CASGPGTFSPLHF.

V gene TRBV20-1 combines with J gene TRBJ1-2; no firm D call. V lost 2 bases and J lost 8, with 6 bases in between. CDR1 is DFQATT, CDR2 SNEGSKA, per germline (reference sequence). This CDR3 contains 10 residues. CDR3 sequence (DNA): TGCAGTGCTAGACGGGAAGGCTACACCTTC. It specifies CSARREGYTF.

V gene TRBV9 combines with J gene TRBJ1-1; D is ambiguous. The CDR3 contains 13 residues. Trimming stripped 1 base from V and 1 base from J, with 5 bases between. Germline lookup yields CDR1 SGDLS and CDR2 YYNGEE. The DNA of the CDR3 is TGTGCCAGCAGCGTATCTCCGAACACTGAAGCTTTCTTT. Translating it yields CASSVSPNTEAFF.

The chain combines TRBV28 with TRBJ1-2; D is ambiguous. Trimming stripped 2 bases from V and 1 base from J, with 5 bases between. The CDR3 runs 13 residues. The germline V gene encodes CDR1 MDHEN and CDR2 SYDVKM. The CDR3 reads CASSLRGNYGYTF. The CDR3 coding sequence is TGTGCCAGCAGTTTACGGGGTAACTATGGCTACACCTTC.

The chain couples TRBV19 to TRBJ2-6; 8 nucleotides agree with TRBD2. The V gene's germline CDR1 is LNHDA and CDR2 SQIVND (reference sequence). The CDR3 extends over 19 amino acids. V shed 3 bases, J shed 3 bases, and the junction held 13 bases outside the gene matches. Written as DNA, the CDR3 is TGTGCCAGTAGTATTCCCGGGGGGGCAGGGGACTATGGGGCCAACGTCCTGACTTTC. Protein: CASSIPGGAGDYGANVLTF.

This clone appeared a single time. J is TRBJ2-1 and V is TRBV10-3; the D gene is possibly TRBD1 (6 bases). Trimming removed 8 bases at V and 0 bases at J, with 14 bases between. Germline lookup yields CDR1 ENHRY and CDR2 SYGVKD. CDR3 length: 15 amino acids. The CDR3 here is CAISTDSYSYNEQFF. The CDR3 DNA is TGTGCCATCTCTACGGACAGCTACTCCTACAATGAGCAGTTCTTC.

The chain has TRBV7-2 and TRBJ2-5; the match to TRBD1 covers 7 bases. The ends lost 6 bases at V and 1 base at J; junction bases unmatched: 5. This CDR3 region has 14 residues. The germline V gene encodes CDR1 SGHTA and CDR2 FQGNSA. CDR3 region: CASRPDRAQETQYF. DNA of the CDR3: TGTGCCAGCAGACCCGACAGGGCCCAAGAGACCCAGTACTTC.

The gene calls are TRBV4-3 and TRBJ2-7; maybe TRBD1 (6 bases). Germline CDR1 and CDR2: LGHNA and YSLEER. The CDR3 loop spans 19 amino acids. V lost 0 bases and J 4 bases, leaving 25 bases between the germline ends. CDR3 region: CASSQDIVTRDTYPYEQYF. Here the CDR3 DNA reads TGCGCCAGCAGCCAAGATATAGTCACCCGGGACACTTACCCATACGAGCAGTACTTC.

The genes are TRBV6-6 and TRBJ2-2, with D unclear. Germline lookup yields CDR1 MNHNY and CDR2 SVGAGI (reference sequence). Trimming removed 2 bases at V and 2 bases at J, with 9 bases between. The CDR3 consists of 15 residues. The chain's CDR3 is CASSYGLGNTGELFF. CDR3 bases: TGTGCCAGCAGTTACGGGCTGGGTAACACCGGGGAGCTGTTTTTT.